The T cell receptor beta chain under discussion was sequenced for a study of regulatory T cells in long-lasting Graves disease. Time point meaning: persistent/refractory GD, antithyroid drugs over 5 years with positive TRAb. The authors made the TCR library using RNA they extracted from PBMCs. Graves' disease diagnosis used American Thyroid Association guidelines. Construction of the TCR beta libraries employed iRepertoire HTBI primers in conjunction with Arm-PCR of CDR3 regions. In the authors' methods: Overall, samples carried 62 TRBV and 13 to 15 TRBJ segments. TCRdb ran MiXCR on the multiplex PCR reads and lists one entry per CDR3 protein. TCRdb's processing, not the authors' own work, is the source of the V and J calls. The sample has about 470,000 distinct CDR3 sequences, about a fifth seen once; the top ten hold approximately 6.4%. V was cut by 4 bases and J by 4 bases, with 19 bases left in between. Germline CDR1 is SGHAT and CDR2 is FQDESV (reference sequence). This CDR3 is 16 amino acids long.

The clonotype was recovered from a female donor with Graves disease. The sample was peripheral blood mononuclear cells (PBMCs), taken when the disease was refractory, from a patient treated with antithyroid drugs. The V gene is TRBV11-1, the J gene TRBJ1-2; perhaps TRBD1 as D (5 bases). Here the CDR3 DNA reads TGTGCCAGCAGCTCAGACTATCAGGGAACTCTCTATGGCTACACCTTC. It specifies CASSSDYQGTLYGYTF.